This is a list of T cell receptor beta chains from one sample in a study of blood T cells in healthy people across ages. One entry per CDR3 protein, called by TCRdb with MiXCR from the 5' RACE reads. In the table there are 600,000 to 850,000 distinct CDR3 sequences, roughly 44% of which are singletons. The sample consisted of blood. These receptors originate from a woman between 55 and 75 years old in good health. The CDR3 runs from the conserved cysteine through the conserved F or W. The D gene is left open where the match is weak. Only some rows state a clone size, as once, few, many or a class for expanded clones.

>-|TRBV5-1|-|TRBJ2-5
CASMYTGRETQYF
TGCGCCAGCATGTACACCGGGAGAGAGACCCAGTACTTC
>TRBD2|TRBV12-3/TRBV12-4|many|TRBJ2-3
CASISLGTITDTQYF
TGTGCCAGCATCTCTCTCGGGACTATCACAGATACGCAGTATTTT
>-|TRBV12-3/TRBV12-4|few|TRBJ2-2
CASSLAGVSPGELFF
TGTGCCAGCAGTTTAGCGGGAGTCTCTCCCGGGGAGCTGTTTTTT
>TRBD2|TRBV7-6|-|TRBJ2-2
CASSPMGAGGTGELFF
TGTGCCAGCAGCCCAATGGGGGCGGGAGGCACCGGGGAGCTGTTTTTT
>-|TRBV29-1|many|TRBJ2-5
CSAHNPTEGLQETQYF
TGCAGCGCACATAACCCCACGGAAGGGTTGCAAGAGACCCAGTACTTC
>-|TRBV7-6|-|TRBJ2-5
CASRPLDESEQYF
TGTGCCAGCCGCCCTCTCGACGAATCTGAGCAGTACTTC
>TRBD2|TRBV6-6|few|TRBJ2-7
CASSYSSLADRTYEQYF
TGTGCCAGCAGTTACTCGTCCCTAGCGGATAGAACCTACGAGCAGTACTTC
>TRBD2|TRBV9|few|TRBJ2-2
CASSVVAGGTGELFF
TGTGCCAGCAGCGTAGTAGCGGGAGGCACCGGGGAGCTGTTTTTT
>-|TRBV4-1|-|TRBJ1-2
CASSQDQGSGYYGYTF
TGCGCCAGCAGCCAAGATCAGGGCTCAGGGTACTATGGCTACACCTTC
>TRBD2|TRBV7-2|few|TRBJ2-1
CASSPSSTSGVYNEQFF
TGTGCCAGCAGCCCATCCTCGACTAGCGGGGTTTACAATGAGCAGTTCTTC
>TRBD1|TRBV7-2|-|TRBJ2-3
CASNLVGTGDTDTQYF
TGTGCCAGCAACTTAGTAGGGACAGGAGACACAGATACGCAGTATTTT
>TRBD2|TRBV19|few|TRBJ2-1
CASNSGSSYNEQFF
TGTGCCAGTAATAGCGGGAGCTCCTACAATGAGCAGTTCTTC
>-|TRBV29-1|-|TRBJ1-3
CSVAEGNTIYF
TGCAGCGTTGCGGAGGGAAACACCATATATTTT
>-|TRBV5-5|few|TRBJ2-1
CASSPQALIGAGNRMFF
TGTGCCAGCAGCCCTCAGGCTTTAATTGGCGCCGGTAACCGGATGTTCTTC
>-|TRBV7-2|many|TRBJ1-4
CASSLSDGLNEKLFF
TGTGCCAGCAGCCTATCCGACGGTCTTAATGAAAAACTGTTTTTT
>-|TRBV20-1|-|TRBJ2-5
CSARGLGAERFQETQYF
TGCAGTGCTAGAGGTCTGGGTGCAGAAAGATTCCAAGAGACCCAGTACTTC
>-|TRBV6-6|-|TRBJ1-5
CASSKQGGIQPQHF
TGTGCCAGCAGCAAACAGGGAGGGATTCAGCCCCAGCATTTT
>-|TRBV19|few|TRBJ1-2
CASSSRGGEGYGYTF
TGTGCCAGTAGTAGTCGAGGTGGGGAAGGCTATGGCTACACCTTC
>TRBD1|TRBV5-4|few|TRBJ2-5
CASSLAGQGVETQYF
TGTGCCAGCAGCTTGGCCGGACAGGGGGTAGAGACCCAGTACTTC
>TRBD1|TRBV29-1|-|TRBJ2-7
CSVEVSARGNEQYF
TGCAGCGTTGAAGTAAGTGCCAGGGGGAACGAGCAGTACTTC
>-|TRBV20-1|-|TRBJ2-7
CSAPRELPEQYF
TGCAGTGCTCCACGGGAACTCCCCGAGCAGTACTTC
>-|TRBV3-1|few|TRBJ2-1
CASSQGFGGVYNEQFF
TGTGCCAGCAGCCAAGGGTTTGGCGGAGTTTACAATGAGCAGTTCTTC
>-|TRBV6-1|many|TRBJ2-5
CASSPRLDWGTQYF
TGTGCCAGCAGCCCCAGGCTTGATTGGGGCACCCAGTACTTC
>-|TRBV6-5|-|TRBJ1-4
CASSNRDSPFGEKLFF
TGTGCCAGTAGTAACCGGGACTCGCCCTTTGGGGAAAAACTGTTTTTT
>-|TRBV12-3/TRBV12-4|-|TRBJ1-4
CASSLALGGGNEKLFF
TGTGCCAGCAGTTTAGCGCTTGGGGGTGGTAATGAAAAACTGTTTTTT
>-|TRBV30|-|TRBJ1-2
CAWSSVGYTF
TGTGCCTGGAGCTCAGTTGGCTACACCTTC
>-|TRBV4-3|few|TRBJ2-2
CASSQEDWGAGYTGELFF
TGCGCCAGCAGCCAAGAGGATTGGGGGGCTGGCTACACCGGGGAGCTGTTTTTT
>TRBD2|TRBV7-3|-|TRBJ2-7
CASSLTSGLAGNEQYF
TGTGCCAGCAGCTTAACTAGTGGACTAGCGGGAAATGAGCAGTACTTC
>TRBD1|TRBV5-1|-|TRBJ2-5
CASSLQGASAETQYF
TGCGCCAGCAGCTTACAGGGGGCGTCGGCCGAGACCCAGTACTTC
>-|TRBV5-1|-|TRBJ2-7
CASSPVGAEFYEQYF
TGCGCCAGCAGCCCAGTTGGGGCAGAATTCTACGAGCAGTACTTC
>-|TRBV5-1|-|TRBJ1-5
CASSFGNSNQPQHF
TGCGCCAGCAGCTTCGGGAATAGCAATCAGCCCCAGCATTTT
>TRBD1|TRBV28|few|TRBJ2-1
CASSLLLNRGRTDNEQFF
TGTGCCAGCAGTTTACTGCTTAACAGGGGGCGAACAGACAATGAGCAGTTCTTC
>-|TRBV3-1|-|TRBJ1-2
CASSQGPPPGPSYGYTF
TGTGCCAGCAGCCAAGGACCCCCCCCGGGGCCCTCCTATGGCTACACCTTC
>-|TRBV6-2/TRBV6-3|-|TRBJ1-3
CARGAAGDEYSGNTIYF
TGTGCCAGAGGGGCCGCGGGGGACGAGTACTCTGGAAACACCATATATTTT
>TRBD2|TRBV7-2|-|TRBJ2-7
CASSLGLASEQYF
TGTGCCAGCAGTTTGGGACTAGCAAGCGAGCAGTACTTC
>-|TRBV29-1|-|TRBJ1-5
CSVATGPNQPRHF
TGCAGCGTTGCTACCGGTCCCAATCAGCCCCGGCATTTT
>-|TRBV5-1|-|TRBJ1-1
CASSYSGTDGAEAFF
TGCGCCAGCAGCTACTCTGGGACGGACGGCGCTGAAGCTTTCTTT
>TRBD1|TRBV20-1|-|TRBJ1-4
CSGRTGTGEKLFF
TGCAGTGGAAGGACAGGGACGGGAGAAAAACTGTTTTTT
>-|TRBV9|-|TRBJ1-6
CASSNNPAKSSCNSPLHF
TGTGCCAGCAGCAATAATCCCGCAAAGAGCTCCTGTAATTCACCCCTCCACTTT
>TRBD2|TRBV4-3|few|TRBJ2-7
CASSQDRGLAGGLRNEQYF
TGCGCCAGCAGCCAAGATAGAGGACTAGCGGGAGGGCTACGTAACGAGCAGTACTTC
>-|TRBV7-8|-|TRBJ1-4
CASSLTSTGSNEKLFF
TGTGCCAGCAGCTTGACGAGTACAGGATCTAATGAAAAACTGTTTTTT
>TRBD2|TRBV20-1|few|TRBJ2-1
CSARGASGGQNSYNEQFF
TGCAGTGCTAGAGGGGCTAGCGGGGGGCAAAACTCCTACAATGAGCAGTTCTTC
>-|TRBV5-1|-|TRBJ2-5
CASSYGHNQETQYF
TGCGCCAGCAGCTACGGACACAACCAAGAGACCCAGTACTTC
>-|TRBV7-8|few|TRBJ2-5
CASSSTLKGSQETQYF
TGTGCCAGCAGCTCTACCTTAAAGGGTTCCCAAGAGACCCAGTACTTC
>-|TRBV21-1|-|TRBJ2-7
CATAEDGDYEQYF
TGTGCCACCGCTGAGGACGGGGACTACGAGCAGTACTTC
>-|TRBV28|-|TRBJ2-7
CASRAGPIVSYEQYF
TGTGCCAGCAGGGCCGGCCCCATAGTCTCCTACGAGCAGTACTTC
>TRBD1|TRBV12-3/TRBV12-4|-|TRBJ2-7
CASSLGGQGAGEQYF
TGTGCCAGCAGTTTAGGGGGGCAGGGGGCAGGTGAGCAGTACTTC
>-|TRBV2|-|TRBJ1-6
CASSLGQVGSPLHF
TGTGCCAGCAGCTTAGGGCAGGTCGGGTCACCCCTCCACTTT
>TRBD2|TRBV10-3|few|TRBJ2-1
CAISESVSGGQYNEQFF
TGTGCCATCAGTGAGTCTGTTAGCGGGGGACAATACAATGAGCAGTTCTTC
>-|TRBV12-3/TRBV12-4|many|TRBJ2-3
CASSFGEDTQYF
TGTGCCAGCAGTTTCGGGGAAGATACGCAGTATTTT
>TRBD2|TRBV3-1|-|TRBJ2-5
CASSQLAGVRETQYF
TGTGCCAGCAGCCAGCTAGCGGGAGTTAGGGAGACCCAGTACTTC
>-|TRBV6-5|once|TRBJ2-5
CASYREGAGGTQYF
TGTGCCAGCTACAGGGAGGGTGCAGGCGGGACCCAGTACTTC
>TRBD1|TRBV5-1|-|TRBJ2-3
CASSLGDRASTDTQYF
TGCGCCAGCAGCTTGGGGGACAGAGCTAGCACAGATACGCAGTATTTT